This T cell receptor beta chain was documented in a study of shared T cell receptors in the human thymus. Produced via immunoSEQ multiplex PCR; TCRdb's table is partial and in-frame only. Here the sample spans roughly 710,000 clones, roughly 88% being singletons. These data also formed part of another study, on human thymus T cells. That work contributes: Congenital heart defects were the reason for the corrective surgery that the donors, healthy Finnish infants, were having. Resections from corrective heart surgery provided thymus tissue. Use of V and J genes seemed skewed within the thymic and blood repertoires. Related research described thymic repertoires that were highly overlapping among unrelated individuals.

The source is a girl under two years old with a congenital heart defect. Sequenced: thymocytes.

The CDR3 coding sequence is TGTGCCAGCTTCACCAGGGGGTCGAACACTGAAGCTTTCTTT. Its protein is CASFTRGSNTEAFF. The chain couples TRBV2 to TRBJ1-1, with TRBD1 matching over 7 bases. CDR1 is SNHLY and CDR2 is FYNNEI in the germline V gene. The junction had 7 bases not matched to a gene; V was cut back by 8 bases and J by 1 base. This CDR3 contains 14 residues.